This T cell receptor beta chain came from a study of blood T cell repertoires in COVID-19. Across the whole study: Samples of COVID-19 (acute and convalescent) were obtained from the United States, Italy and Spain.

Germline V lookup: CDR1 SNHLY, CDR2 FYNNEI. The J segment lost 8 bases and the V segment lost 6 bases, leaving 5 bases of the junction unmatched. The CDR3 is made up of 14 amino acids. Authors' methods: Estimation of nucleated cell counts relied on the amplification of reference gene primers. Here immunoSEQ multiplex PCR was the method, and the copy in TCRdb shows in-frame clones only, minus some. The D gene and trimming were derived from the DNA, and the V and J assignments and clone size from that table. Of roughly 120,000 clones listed, around 80% are singletons. The V and J genes are TRBV2 and TRBJ1-6; 9 bases line up with TRBD1. The sequenced sample consisted of peripheral blood. This TCR derives from a man over 45 with acute or convalescent COVID-19. CDR3 loop: CASSADRGYSPLHF. The CDR3 DNA is TGTGCCAGCAGCGCAGACAGGGGGTATTCACCCCTCCACTTT. Together with reference TRBV2 and TRBJ1-6, the CDR3 gives the full variable domain: EPEVTQTPSHQVTQMGQEVILRCVPISNHLYFYWYRQILGQKVEFLVSFYNNEISEKSEIFDDQFSVERPDGSNFTLKIRSTKLEDSAMYFCASSADRGYSPLHFGNGTRLTVT.